Listed here are 28 T cell receptor beta chains from one sample, sequenced in a study of blood T cell repertoires in COVID-19 (dated by TCRdb to the early 2020s). Receptor libraries were prepared by the immunoSEQ multiplex PCR assay. Held by TCRdb, this immuneACCESS table contains in-frame sequences only and omits some clones. Under half of the omission traces to an unresolved V gene where checked; the cause of the rest is unknown. The sample records some 150,000 clones, 70% to 90% of which are singletons. The ten largest clones represent roughly 1.4% of the sample. The sample comprised peripheral blood. Receptors originate from a woman aged 60-70 years with acute or convalescent COVID-19.

V usage is TRBV6-6 and J usage is TRBJ1-2; 9 nucleotides match TRBD1. The CDR3 length is 14 residues. CDR1 and CDR2 (germline): MNHNY, SVGAGI (reference sequence). V lost 6 bases, J lost 2 bases, and 4 bases stayed unmatched. The CDR3 here is CASSGTGKNYGYTF. In DNA form, the CDR3 reads TGTGCCAGCAGCGGGACAGGGAAAAACTATGGCTACACCTTC.

The J gene is TRBJ2-1, the V gene TRBV7-2, with 10 bases fitting TRBD2. CDR3 size: 15 residues. Germline lookup yields CDR1 SGHTA and CDR2 FQGNSA. V lost 3 bases to trimming and J lost 10 bases; unmatched junction nucleotides: 9. In nucleotides, the CDR3 is TGTGCCAGCAGCTTTAGCGGGGGGCTCCCTAAAGAGCAGTTCTTC. Protein: CASSFSGGLPKEQFF.

This clone was seen a few times. The chain uses TRBV6-5 and TRBJ2-2; the match to TRBD1 covers 8 bases. The CDR3 runs 16 residues. Losses at the gene ends were 0 bases for V and 3 bases for J; bases not matched to a gene: 3. The germline V gene has CDR1 MNHEY and CDR2 SVGAGI. The CDR3 protein is CASSYSPTGDTGELFF. CDR3 nucleotide sequence: TGTGCCAGCAGTTACTCCCCGACAGGGGACACCGGGGAGCTGTTTTTT.

This clone was counted between two and nine times. V is TRBV5-8 and J is TRBJ1-2; D gene unclear. The CDR3 covers 14 residues. The ends were cut back, 0 bases at V and 1 base at J, with 7 bases in the middle. The germline gives CDR1 SGHTS, CDR2 YDEGEE. CDR3 loop: CASSLGSGNYGYTF. CDR3 in DNA: TGTGCCAGCAGCTTGGGGTCGGGTAACTATGGCTACACCTTC.

This chain connects TRBV9 to TRBJ2-5; TRBD2 matches at 9 bases. Germline values: CDR1 SGDLS, CDR2 YYNGEE. The CDR3 loop spans 15 amino acids. With 1 base clipped from V and 5 bases from J, the junction kept 6 bases outside the gene matches. The CDR3 loop is CASSVFGGGGETQYF. CDR3 DNA: TGTGCCAGCAGCGTATTCGGCGGGGGGGGTGAGACCCAGTACTTC.

The chain is built from TRBV5-5 and TRBJ2-1; TRBD1 aligns across 7 bases. This CDR3 contains 16 residues. With 5 bases clipped from V and 5 bases from J, the junction kept 13 bases outside the gene matches. CDR1 is SGHKS and CDR2 is YYEKEE in the germline V gene (reference sequence). CDR3 amino acids: CASRFLSGTVDNEQFF. In DNA, the CDR3 is TGTGCCAGCAGATTCCTTTCCGGGACAGTTGACAATGAGCAGTTCTTC.

The chain has TRBV29-1 and TRBJ1-2, with TRBD1 matching 7 bases. The CDR3 sequence is 11 residues long. Germline CDR1 SQVTM, CDR2 ANQGSEA. J lost 7 bases, V lost 5 bases, and 4 bases had no gene match. This chain's CDR3 is CSVQAGGGYTF. The DNA for the CDR3 is TGCAGCGTTCAGGCAGGGGGTGGCTACACCTTC. The complete variable domain, with remaining parts taken from reference TRBV29-1 and TRBJ1-2, reads SAVISQKPSRDICQRGTSLTIQCQVDSQVTMMFWYRQQPGQSLTLIATANQGSEATYESGFVIDKFPISRPNLTFSTLTVSNMSPEDSSIYLCSVQAGGGYTFGSGTRLTVV.

The chain couples TRBV10-3 to TRBJ1-2, with 10 bases that match TRBD1. The germline gives CDR1 ENHRY, CDR2 SYGVKD. The CDR3 consists of 13 residues. Trimming at V came to 11 bases and at J to 2 bases, leaving 5 bases not matched to a gene. This chain's CDR3 is CAVGQGVNYGYTF. The CDR3 region has the DNA TGTGCCGTCGGACAGGGGGTAAACTATGGCTACACCTTC.

The chain recombines TRBV3-1 (or the pseudogene TRBV3-2) with TRBJ2-1; D might be TRBD2 (6 bases). The V gene lost 4 bases and the J gene lost 6 bases, with 13 bases spanning the gap. Germline-derived CDR1 and CDR2 are LGHDT and YNNKEL (reference sequence). This CDR3 is built from 14 residues. The CDR3 protein is CASSPGLSPNEQFF. CDR3 sequence (DNA): TGTGCCAGCAGCCCGGGACTTTCACCCAATGAGCAGTTCTTC.

The J gene is TRBJ1-2, the V gene TRBV7-9, with D uncertain. Between the trimmed V and J ends, which lost 3 bases and 2 bases, there was a span of 7 bases. The CDR3 extends over 13 amino acids. Germline V gene lookup returns CDR1 SEHNR and CDR2 FQNEAQ (reference sequence). The CDR3 is CASSFTGNYGYTF. The CDR3, as DNA: TGTGCCAGCAGCTTTACGGGAAACTATGGCTACACCTTC. The full variable domain, its missing parts supplied by reference TRBV7-9 and TRBJ1-2, is DTGVSQNPRHKITKRGQNVTFRCDPISEHNRLYWYRQTLGQGPEFLTYFQNEAQLEKSRLLSDRFSAERPKGSFSTLEIQRTEQGDSAMYLCASSFTGNYGYTFGSGTRLTVV.

The chain uses TRBV3-1 (or the pseudogene TRBV3-2) and TRBJ2-7; TRBD2 matches 7 bases. This CDR3 has 16 residues. Germline lookup yields CDR1 LGHDT and CDR2 YNNKEL (reference sequence). With V trimmed by 0 bases and J by 1 base, 6 bases remained unmatched. DNA for the CDR3: TGTGCCAGCAGCCAAGACGAGATGGGAGGGTCCTACGAGCAGTACTTC. It specifies CASSQDEMGGSYEQYF.

The chain recombines TRBV5-4 with TRBJ1-2; a possible D gene is TRBD1 (5 bases). CDR3 length equals 13 residues. The germline V and J ends were trimmed by 3 bases and 7 bases, with 13 bases remaining between them. CDR1 is SGHNT and CDR2 is YYREEE in the germline V gene (reference sequence). CDR3 DNA: TGTGCCAGCAGCTCCCCCAGGGATACTGGCTACACCTTC. This translates into CASSSPRDTGYTF.

The chain couples TRBV5-1 to TRBJ1-1, with D possibly being TRBD1 (5 bases). The CDR3 is 14 amino acids. The germline V gene encodes CDR1 SGHRS and CDR2 YFSETQ. The V and J ends lost 5 bases and 0 bases respectively, with 11 bases between them. This chain's CDR3 is CASSLAQVNTEAFF. The CDR3 coding sequence is TGCGCCAGCAGTCTCGCACAGGTGAACACTGAAGCTTTCTTT.

The chain combines TRBV18 with TRBJ1-5, with D hard to call. The CDR3 is made up of 15 amino acids. Trimming shortened V by 6 bases and J by 3 bases, and 15 bases separated the two germline ends. CDR1 and CDR2 (germline): KGHSH, LQKENI. In DNA, the CDR3 is TGTGCCAGCTCCCCTGAAGCCATCAACAATCAGCCCCAGCATTTT. Residues: CASSPEAINNQPQHF.

This clone was counted only a few times. The J gene is TRBJ2-7, the V gene TRBV30, with D hard to call. V was pared by 0 bases and J by 3 bases, with 9 bases between. Germline assignment: CDR1 GTSNPN and CDR2 SVGIG (reference sequence). The CDR3 has 13 amino acids. The CDR3 loop is CAWSVAQYYEQYF. The CDR3 coding sequence is TGTGCCTGGAGTGTGGCACAGTACTACGAGCAGTACTTC.

The rearrangement uses TRBV7-8 and TRBJ1-6; 9 nucleotides line up with TRBD1. This CDR3 spans 14 amino acids. V trimming: 4 bases; J trimming: 9 bases; junction bases outside the gene matches: 4. The germline V gene encodes CDR1 SGHVS and CDR2 FQNEAQ. CDR3 amino acids: CASSSGQGSSPLHF. The CDR3 DNA reads as TGTGCCAGCAGCTCGGGACAGGGTTCTTCACCCCTCCACTTT.

The V call is TRBV19, the J call TRBJ2-7; TRBD1 is a possible D gene (6 bases). The CDR3 runs to 13 residues. Germline CDR1 is LNHDA and CDR2 is SQIVND (reference sequence). V was clipped by 3 bases and J by 7 bases, with 13 bases between them. CDR3 sequence reads: CASSIGPTGEQYF. DNA of the CDR3: TGTGCCAGTAGTATTGGGCCCACAGGGGAGCAGTACTTC.

This clone has more than one count but fewer than ten. The chain is built from TRBV4-1 and TRBJ1-1; a weak D match, TRBD1 (6 bases). Trimming stripped 1 base from V and 1 base from J, with 16 bases between. The CDR3 has 17 residues. The germline gives CDR1 MGHRA, CDR2 YSYEKL. The CDR3 loop reads CASSQGPTGLGNTEAFF. CDR3 nucleotide sequence: TGCGCCAGCAGCCAAGGCCCAACAGGGCTGGGGAACACTGAAGCTTTCTTT.

CDR3 bases: TGTGCCAGCTCTCGGGACGACTGGGGGCTCGGGAACACTGAAGCTTTCTTT. Translated, it gives CASSRDDWGLGNTEAFF. This chain joins TRBV18 and TRBJ1-1, with TRBD1 as a possible D gene (6 bases). The CDR3 has 17 amino acids. V lost 6 bases and J lost 1, with 21 bases in between. Germline V lookup: CDR1 KGHSH, CDR2 LQKENI.

The chain recombines TRBV19 with TRBJ1-6; 10 nucleotides line up with TRBD1. The V gene's germline CDR1 is LNHDA and CDR2 SQIVND (reference sequence). Losses at the gene ends were 6 bases for V and 9 bases for J; bases not matched to a gene: 8. The CDR3 covers 15 residues. This CDR3 reads CASRLGDRGSSPLHF. The CDR3 DNA reads TGTGCCAGTAGGCTGGGGGACAGGGGAAGTTCACCCCTCCACTTT.

V usage is TRBV6-2 or TRBV6-3 and J usage is TRBJ1-3; D gene uncertain. CDR1 MNHEY and CDR2 SVGEGT come from the germline V gene. This CDR3 contains 16 residues. V was clipped by 0 bases and J by 0 bases, with 9 bases between them. CDR3 residues: CASSYSRHHSGNTIYF. For the CDR3, the DNA is TGTGCCAGCAGTTACTCGAGACACCACTCTGGAAACACCATATATTTT.

On this clone: A read error may account for a junction end that differs from germline. The chain recombines TRBV7-7 with TRBJ2-5, with D tentatively TRBD1 (5 bases). CDR1 SSHAT and CDR2 FNYEAQ come from the germline V gene (reference sequence). The CDR3 covers 14 residues. Here the CDR3 reads CASSLNSGLETQYF. The CDR3 region has the DNA TGTGCTAGCAGCTTGAATTCAGGGCTAGAGACCCAGTACTTC. The whole variable domain, filled in from reference TRBV7-7 and TRBJ2-5, reads GAGVSQSPRYKVTKRGQDVTLRCDPISSHATLYWYQQALGQGPEFLTYFNYEAQPDKSGLPSDRFSAERPEGSISTLTIQRTEQRDSAMYRCASSLNSGLETQYFGPGTRLLVL.

The V call is TRBV4-1, the J call TRBJ1-1; TRBD1 might be the D (5 bases). The germline CDR1 and CDR2 sequences are MGHRA and YSYEKL. V was clipped by 1 base and J by 7 bases, with 10 bases between them. The CDR3 runs 13 residues. CDR3 amino acids: CASSQAGVVEAFF. CDR3 coding DNA: TGCGCCAGCAGCCAAGCGGGGGTAGTTGAAGCTTTCTTT.

This chain joins TRBV20-1 and TRBJ2-1, with 15 nucleotides matching TRBD2. The V and J ends lost 3 bases and 4 bases, in that order; junction bases with no gene match: 4. The CDR3 spans 16 residues. Germline assignment: CDR1 DFQATT and CDR2 SNEGSKA (reference sequence). In DNA form, the CDR3 reads TGCAGTGCTAGTCCAGGACTAGCGGGGGGGTACAATGAGCAGTTCTTC. Translating gives CSASPGLAGGYNEQFF.

The chain is built from TRBV3-1 (or the pseudogene TRBV3-2) and TRBJ2-5; maybe TRBD2 (5 bases). Germline assignment: CDR1 LGHDT and CDR2 YNNKEL (reference sequence). The CDR3 contains 14 residues. V lost 4 bases, J lost 0 bases, and 9 bases lay in between. The CDR3 loop reads CASSLWRDQETQYF. In nucleotides, the CDR3 is TGTGCCAGCAGCCTATGGCGGGACCAAGAGACCCAGTACTTC.

The sample holds a few counts of this clone. The chain has TRBV30 and TRBJ2-2, with TRBD2 matching over 11 bases. The CDR3 runs 16 residues. The trim removed 3 bases at V and 3 bases at J, leaving 6 bases unmatched. Germline-derived CDR1 and CDR2 are GTSNPN and SVGIG (reference sequence). In DNA form, the CDR3 reads TGTGCCTGGAGGGGGGGACTAGCGGAATACACCGGGGAGCTGTTTTTT. Residues: CAWRGGLAEYTGELFF.

The chain employs TRBV5-4 and TRBJ2-5; D not certain. Deletions cut 1 base from V and 1 base from J, with 8 bases between. Looked up from germline, CDR1 is SGHNT and CDR2 is YYREEE (reference sequence). The CDR3 consists of 14 residues. In DNA form, the CDR3 reads TGTGCCAGCAGCTTGTCGACTCCCCAAGAGACCCAGTACTTC. The encoded protein is CASSLSTPQETQYF. The full variable domain, its missing parts supplied by reference TRBV5-4 and TRBJ2-5, is ETGVTQSPTHLIKTRGQQVTLRCSSQSGHNTVSWYQQALGQGPQFIFQYYREEENGRGNFPPRFSGLQFPNYSSELNVNALELDDSALYLCASSLSTPQETQYFGPGTRLLVL.

The V and J genes are TRBV19 and TRBJ1-1; 8 bases are shared with TRBD1. The CDR3 has 15 residues. V lost 3 bases to trimming and J lost 6 bases; unmatched junction nucleotides: 9. Per the germline V gene, CDR1 is LNHDA and CDR2 is SQIVND (reference sequence). The CDR3: CASSMFGQGNSEAFF. The CDR3 region has the DNA TGTGCCAGTAGTATGTTCGGACAGGGTAATTCTGAAGCTTTCTTT.